The 27 T cell receptor beta chains given below trace back to one sample, sequenced in a study of CD8+ T cells in alopecia areata. Treatment reported: oral pan-JAK inhibitor, 5-10 mg twice daily. Sequencing relied on a cDNA template that was reverse transcribed from extracted RNA. Here immunoSEQ multiplex PCR was the method, and the copy in TCRdb shows in-frame clones only, minus some. Of about 180,000 clones in the sample, around half were seen once. The input for sequencing was CD8+ T cells sorted from blood, taken at week 24, from a patient treated with tofacitinib. These TCRs come from a human donor with alopecia areata.

J is TRBJ1-2 and V is TRBV29-1; D remains ambiguous. The V end lost 6 bases, the J end lost 2 bases, and 13 bases lay between the germline ends. CDR1 and CDR2 from the germline V gene are SQVTM and ANQGSEA. The CDR3 runs 13 residues. The CDR3 DNA reads TGCAGCGTAGTGAAAGCAGAAAACTATGGCTACACCTTC. This sequence encodes CSVVKAENYGYTF.

This clone was recorded a few times. The V call is TRBV7-2, the J call TRBJ2-3; TRBD2 might be the D (6 bases). Between the trimmed V and J ends, which lost 7 bases and 5 bases, there was a span of 13 bases. The CDR3 consists of 13 residues. Germline V gives CDR1 SGHTA, CDR2 FQGNSA. The CDR3 nucleotides read TGTGCCAGCAACGTCGTCGGGGGAGATACGCAGTATTTT. It specifies CASNVVGGDTQYF.

The J gene is TRBJ1-5, the V gene TRBV11-2, with 8 bases matching TRBD1. V shed 1 base, J shed 6 bases, and the junction held 5 bases outside the gene matches. Germline V gene lookup returns CDR1 SGHAT and CDR2 FQNNGV. The CDR3 has 15 residues. CDR3 region: CASSLGQGAAQPQHF. The CDR3 DNA reads TGTGCCAGCAGCTTAGGGCAGGGGGCGGCTCAGCCCCAGCATTTT.

The rearrangement links TRBV29-1 to TRBJ2-6; the D is unclear. Germline lookup yields CDR1 SQVTM and CDR2 ANQGSEA. V was cut by 4 bases and J by 3 bases, with 13 bases left in between. The CDR3 sequence is 15 residues long. In DNA form, the CDR3 reads TGCAGCGTTGTCTCTGTAGACCGTGGGGCCAACGTCCTGACTTTC. Translating it yields CSVVSVDRGANVLTF.

V and J are TRBV5-1 and TRBJ2-1; weak D call: TRBD2 (5 bases). The CDR3 consists of 15 residues. The germline V and J ends were trimmed by 5 bases and 4 bases, with 16 bases remaining between them. Germline CDR1 reads SGHRS; CDR2 reads YFSETQ. Written as DNA, the CDR3 is TGCGCCAGCAGAAGGCTAACTAGAATGTACAATGAGCAGTTCTTC. Protein: CASRRLTRMYNEQFF. The whole variable domain, remainder taken from reference TRBV5-1 and TRBJ2-1, is KAGVTQTPRYLIKTRGQQVTLSCSPISGHRSVSWYQQTPGQGLQFLFEYFSETQRNKGNFPGRFSGRQFSNSRSEMNVSTLELGDSALYLCASRRLTRMYNEQFFGPGTRLTVL.

The rearrangement links TRBV29-1 to TRBJ2-7; the D gene is possibly TRBD2 (5 bases). This CDR3 contains 15 residues. Trimming removed 3 bases at V and 0 bases at J, with 15 bases between. Per germline, CDR1 SQVTM and CDR2 ANQGSEA. The CDR3 sequence: CSVEERRGSSYEQYF. The DNA for the CDR3 is TGCAGCGTTGAGGAGAGACGGGGAAGCTCCTACGAGCAGTACTTC.

This clone was seen a few times. This chain links TRBV7-8 with TRBJ1-5; D is unresolved. V was trimmed by 0 bases and J by 0 bases, leaving 12 bases between them. Germline values: CDR1 SGHVS, CDR2 FQNEAQ. This CDR3 contains 17 residues. The CDR3, as DNA: TGTGCCAGCAGCTTAGCGACGTCCACTCTTAGCAATCAGCCCCAGCATTTT. Translation gives CASSLATSTLSNQPQHF.

This chain links TRBV10-2 with TRBJ2-7; TRBD1 matches at 7 bases. The CDR3 length is 14 residues. V lost 6 bases, J lost 5 bases, and 10 bases stayed unmatched. Germline values: CDR1 WSHSY, CDR2 SAAADI. The CDR3 coding sequence is TGCGCCAGCAGGGGTACAGGGGCCCGCCACGAGCAGTACTTC. The encoded protein is CASRGTGARHEQYF.

The table lists this clone with a few counts. The chain couples TRBV30 to TRBJ2-7; D may be TRBD1 (5 bases). From germline, CDR1 is GTSNPN and CDR2 SVGIG (reference sequence). Trimming shortened V by 2 bases and J by 6 bases, and 14 bases separated the two germline ends. CDR3 length: 13 amino acids. The CDR3 coding sequence is TGTGCCTGGAGTCAAGGGGTGGGTGTCGAGCAGTACTTC. Translating gives CAWSQGVGVEQYF.

The chain combines TRBV5-6 with TRBJ2-7, with a possible D match to TRBD1 (6 bases). This CDR3 has 13 amino acids. Trimming took 5 bases from V and 1 from J, leaving 10 bases between them. Germline values: CDR1 SGHDT, CDR2 YYEEEE. The CDR3 loop is CASSSDRSYEQYF. The CDR3 DNA reads as TGTGCCAGCAGTTCGGACAGATCCTACGAGCAGTACTTC.

The chain is built from TRBV4-3 and TRBJ2-3; maybe TRBD2 (7 bases). This CDR3 has 15 amino acids. V lost 0 bases and J lost 3, with 10 bases in between. Germline V gene sequence: CDR1 LGHNA, CDR2 YSLEER. The CDR3 is CASSQERGTTDTQYF. The DNA of the CDR3 is TGCGCCAGCAGCCAAGAGCGGGGGACAACAGATACGCAGTATTTT.

The rearrangement uses TRBV14 and TRBJ1-2; D unclear. V lost 3 bases and J 1 base, leaving 6 bases between the germline ends. CDR3 length: 13 amino acids. CDR1 and CDR2 (germline): SGHDN, FVKESK. Here the CDR3 DNA reads TGTGCCAGCAGCCAGGAGAATAACTATGGCTACACCTTC. It yields the protein CASSQENNYGYTF. Supplemented by reference TRBV14 and TRBJ1-2, the full variable domain reads EAGVTQFPSHSVIEKGQTVTLRCDPISGHDNLYWYRRVMGKEIKFLLHFVKESKQDESGMPNNRFLAERTGGTYSTLKVQPAELEDSGVYFCASSQENNYGYTFGSGTRLTVV.

The gene calls are TRBV29-1 and TRBJ2-1; 11 bases agree with TRBD1. Trimming cost V 4 bases and J 8 bases; bases outside gene matches: 4. Per germline, CDR1 SQVTM and CDR2 ANQGSEA. The CDR3 covers 13 residues. CDR3 loop: CSVAPGQGDEQFF. The CDR3 nucleotides are TGCAGCGTTGCCCCGGGACAGGGGGATGAGCAGTTCTTC.

This clone has only one observation. The chain carries TRBV9 and TRBJ1-2; 9 nucleotides align to TRBD1. The length of the CDR3 is 14 residues. The V and J ends lost 4 bases and 2 bases, in that order; junction bases with no gene match: 3. Germline assignment: CDR1 SGDLS and CDR2 YYNGEE. The CDR3 DNA reads TGTGCCAGCAGCCCCGGGACAGGGAACTATGGCTACACCTTC. Translating it yields CASSPGTGNYGYTF.

The chain uses TRBV7-9 and TRBJ2-2, with D possibly matching TRBD1 (5 bases). The CDR3 has 13 amino acids. Germline V gives CDR1 SEHNR, CDR2 FQNEAQ (reference sequence). V lost 5 bases and J 9 bases, leaving 13 bases between the germline ends. CDR3 DNA sequence: TGTGCCAGCAGCCCGTATTCAGGGAGGGAGCTGTTTTTT. This codes for CASSPYSGRELFF.

The V call is TRBV7-2, the J call TRBJ1-1; D might be TRBD1 (5 bases). Germline V CDR1 and CDR2: SGHTA, FQGNSA. The V and J ends lost 5 bases and 5 bases respectively, with 12 bases between them. The CDR3 contains 13 residues. The CDR3 protein is CASSPRGVTEAFF. The DNA of the CDR3 is TGTGCCAGCAGCCCTAGGGGTGTAACTGAAGCTTTCTTT.

V gene TRBV29-1 combines with J gene TRBJ1-2, with 8 bases aligning to TRBD1. The J segment lost 9 bases and the V segment lost 0 bases, leaving 12 bases of the junction unmatched. In germline, CDR1 is SQVTM, CDR2 ANQGSEA. The CDR3 length is 15 residues. CDR3 DNA sequence: TGCAGCGTTGAAGATGGGGGCAGGGGGCGCTTCCGCTACACCTTC. Amino acids: CSVEDGGRGRFRYTF.

V and J are TRBV29-1 and TRBJ1-2, with TRBD1 identical over 7 bases. V trimming: 7 bases; J trimming: 8 bases; junction bases outside the gene matches: 16. The V gene's germline CDR1 is SQVTM and CDR2 ANQGSEA. The CDR3 sequence is 14 residues long. This CDR3 reads CSAERPTGVGGYTF. The CDR3 nucleotides read TGCAGCGCCGAACGCCCTACAGGGGTCGGCGGCTACACCTTC. The whole variable domain, remainder taken from reference TRBV29-1 and TRBJ1-2, is SAVISQKPSRDICQRGTSLTIQCQVDSQVTMMFWYRQQPGQSLTLIATANQGSEATYESGFVIDKFPISRPNLTFSTLTVSNMSPEDSSIYLCSAERPTGVGGYTFGSGTRLTVV.

V and J are TRBV5-1 and TRBJ2-7; 7 nucleotides match TRBD1. The CDR3 runs to 15 residues. Germline V gives CDR1 SGHRS, CDR2 YFSETQ. V trimming: 4 bases; J trimming: 2 bases; junction bases outside the gene matches: 9. The CDR3 here is CASSDRQGRAYEQYF. The CDR3 nucleotides read TGCGCCAGCAGCGACAGACAGGGAAGGGCCTACGAGCAGTACTTC.

The V call is TRBV5-4, the J call TRBJ2-1; 9 positions match TRBD2. Germline lookup yields CDR1 SGHNT and CDR2 YYREEE (reference sequence). The ends lost 3 bases at V and 7 bases at J; junction bases unmatched: 8. There are 15 residues in the CDR3. This CDR3 is CASSSSAGGANEQFF. The CDR3 DNA reads as TGTGCCAGCAGCTCCTCGGCGGGGGGGGCTAATGAGCAGTTCTTC.

This clone has a handful of counts. V and J are TRBV19 and TRBJ1-5, with D possibly TRBD1 on 6 matching bases. The ends were cut back, 3 bases at V and 0 bases at J, with 9 bases in the middle. In germline, CDR1 is LNHDA, CDR2 SQIVND (reference sequence). The CDR3 contains 15 residues. The CDR3, as DNA: TGTGCCAGTAGTATCTCGGACAGTAGCAATCAGCCCCAGCATTTT. Its protein is CASSISDSSNQPQHF.

This clone was picked up a small number of times. The rearrangement uses TRBV7-9 and TRBJ2-2; 8 nucleotides match TRBD1. Trimming took 4 bases from V and 4 from J; bases not matched to a gene: 5. Germline V gene lookup returns CDR1 SEHNR and CDR2 FQNEAQ (reference sequence). CDR3 size: 15 residues. CDR3 sequence: CASSSTDRGTGELFF. The CDR3 DNA is TGTGCCAGCAGCTCAACAGACAGGGGCACCGGGGAGCTGTTTTTT.

The genes are TRBV30 and TRBJ1-2; no clear D. Germline loops: CDR1 GTSNPN, CDR2 SVGIG (reference sequence). The CDR3 length is 14 residues. Trimming removed 0 bases at V and 6 bases at J, with 14 bases between. CDR3 in amino acids: CAWSVRTSADGYTF. The CDR3 bases are TGTGCCTGGAGTGTAAGGACCTCAGCCGATGGCTACACCTTC.

The V gene is TRBV10-1, the J gene TRBJ1-2, with D perhaps matching TRBD1 (5 bases). CDR3 length equals 12 residues. The V gene's germline CDR1 is WNHNN and CDR2 SYGVQD (reference sequence). Trimming shortened V by 5 bases and J by 8 bases, and 12 bases separated the two germline ends. The CDR3 protein is CASSSEGLGYTF. Written as DNA, the CDR3 is TGCGCCAGCAGTTCGGAGGGACTCGGCTACACCTTC.

This clone has just a few counts. The V gene is TRBV29-1, the J gene TRBJ1-6, with TRBD1 matching 7 bases. The junction had 6 bases not matched to a gene; V was cut back by 6 bases and J by 7 bases. This CDR3 has 13 residues. Per the germline V gene, CDR1 is SQVTM and CDR2 is ANQGSEA. CDR3 region: CSVVDRENSPLHF. CDR3 DNA: TGCAGCGTCGTCGACAGGGAGAATTCACCCCTCCACTTT.

In this sample, this clone turned up a few times. This rearrangement joins TRBV10-2 to TRBJ2-7; 7 nucleotides match TRBD2. Germline assignment: CDR1 WSHSY and CDR2 SAAADI. Trimming cost V 0 bases and J 4 bases; bases outside gene matches: 6. This CDR3 spans 15 amino acids. The CDR3 sequence: CASSESVGGTYEQYF. In DNA, the CDR3 is TGCGCCAGCAGTGAGTCGGTGGGGGGGACGTACGAGCAGTACTTC.

The V call is TRBV14, the J call TRBJ2-3; D is perhaps TRBD1 (6 bases). The ends were cut back, 3 bases at V and 7 bases at J, with 17 bases in the middle. Germline CDR1 is SGHDN and CDR2 is FVKESK. This CDR3 comprises 15 residues. The CDR3 reads CASSHPSQGRNTQYF. CDR3 DNA sequence: TGTGCCAGCAGCCATCCCTCCCAGGGGCGCAATACGCAGTATTTT.